A selection of T cell receptor beta chains follows, all from one sample in a study of blood T cell repertoires in COVID-19. The method was immunoSEQ multiplex PCR; TCRdb's version includes in-frame clones alone and lacks a portion of them. Of some 180,000 clones listed, around 85% are singletons. Sequenced material: PBMCs or T cells enriched from blood (not recorded which). These receptor sequences come from a middle-aged man who had recovered from COVID-19. The CDR3 runs from the conserved cysteine through the conserved F or W. D genes are given only for firm matches. Some rows have no size entry. The others give once, few or many, or a class for an expanded clone.

cdr3_length d_call clone_size j_call v_call cdr3_nt cdr3_aa
15 TRBD2 NA TRBJ2-1 TRBV27 TGTGCCAGCGAACCAGCGGGAGGGGGTTCCAATGAGCAGTTCTTC CASEPAGGGSNEQFF
14 NA NA TRBJ1-2 TRBV3-1/TRBV3-2 TGTGCCAGCACCCCAGGGCCAGGCGTTGAAGGCTACACCTTC CASTPGPGVEGYTF
13 NA NA TRBJ2-5 TRBV6-5 TGTGCCAGCAGCTTGGAGGGGCAAGAGACCCAGTACTTC CASSLEGQETQYF
14 TRBD1 once TRBJ2-5 TRBV5-1 TGCGCCAGCAGCCTGGACAGGGACCAAGAGACCCAGTACTTC CASSLDRDQETQYF
13 TRBD1 few TRBJ1-4 TRBV19 TGTGCCAGTATGGGACAGGGTGATGAAAAACTGTTTTTT CASMGQGDEKLFF
14 NA NA TRBJ2-7 TRBV5-1 TGCGCCAGCAGCTTGGTCAGGGGAGGGTACGAGCAGTACTTC CASSLVRGGYEQYF
16 NA NA TRBJ2-2 TRBV5-1 TGCGCCAGCAGCTCGGCCGGGAGATCGAACACCGGGGAGCTGTTTTTT CASSSAGRSNTGELFF
13 NA NA TRBJ1-2 TRBV9 TGTGCCAGCAGCGCCCAGGGCCTGAACGGCTACACCTTC CASSAQGLNGYTF
16 NA NA TRBJ2-2 TRBV12-5 TGTGCTAGTGGTTTAAGGGTAGGAGGTGGGACCGGGGAGCTGTTTTTT CASGLRVGGGTGELFF
15 NA NA TRBJ1-1 TRBV11-2 TGTGCCAGCAGCTTTTGGGGGGTTATGAACACTGAAGCTTTCTTT CASSFWGVMNTEAFF
15 NA NA TRBJ2-3 TRBV5-6 TGTGCCAGCAGCTTGTCCTCCAGGAGCACAGATACGCAGTATTTT CASSLSSRSTDTQYF
16 TRBD2 NA TRBJ2-2 TRBV20-1 TGCAGTGCTAGTGTCCCGGGCGGGAGGGCCACCGGGGAGCTGTTTTTT CSASVPGGRATGELFF
18 TRBD2 once TRBJ2-5 TRBV3-1/TRBV3-2 TGTGCCAGCAGCCAGCCGGGACTAGCGGGAGCAGTCCAAGAGACCCAGTACTTC CASSQPGLAGAVQETQYF
17 TRBD2 few TRBJ2-7 TRBV7-9 TGTGCCAGCAGCTCAATCATAGCCGGGACTAGCATGTACGAGCAGTACTTC CASSSIIAGTSMYEQYF
16 NA NA TRBJ2-2 TRBV6-5 TGTGCCAGCAGTTATCTAGGGGGACAAAGAACCGGGGAGCTGTTTTTT CASSYLGGQRTGELFF
13 NA NA TRBJ2-7 TRBV6-5 TGTGCCAGCAGCCAATTCAGCTCCTACGAGCAGTACTTC CASSQFSSYEQYF
13 NA once TRBJ1-3 TRBV2 TGTGCCAGCAGTGAAGCGGGACCAGGGGACGGCCATTTT CASSEAGPGDGHF